These 11 T cell receptor beta chains were all obtained from the same sample, sequenced in a study of blood T cells in healthy people across ages. Through a sample-barcoded 5' primer and a J-beta primer mix, a second PCR was run for roughly 6 to 12 cycles. TCRdb re-derived calls from the 5' RACE reads in MiXCR, one entry per CDR3 protein. Among around 870,000 distinct CDR3 sequences listed, under 35% were seen once. Sequencing was carried out using blood. Receptors originate from an elderly woman in good health.

In this sample, this clonotype turned up many times. This chain joins TRBV27 and TRBJ2-3; 7 bases map to TRBD1. Germline CDR1 MNHEY, CDR2 SMNVEV (reference sequence). The CDR3 runs 15 residues. Unmatched junction bases numbered 5, after V lost 0 bases and J lost 5 bases. The chain's CDR3 is CASSLSPRQGDTQYF. The CDR3, as DNA: TGTGCCAGCAGTTTATCCCCACGACAGGGAGATACGCAGTATTTT.

There are many counts of this clonotype. The chain has TRBV20-1 and TRBJ2-7; TRBD1 matches at 8 bases. Germline trimming cut 5 bases from V and 1 base from J; bases unmatched to any gene: 10. Looked up from germline, CDR1 is DFQATT and CDR2 is SNEGSKA (reference sequence). CDR3 length: 15 residues. The CDR3 region is CSALSGQGISYEQYF. The CDR3 DNA is TGCAGTGCTTTATCCGGACAGGGTATTTCCTACGAGCAGTACTTC.

Only a few counts were recorded for this clonotype. This clone may be a read error of a much larger clone one base away. The rearrangement uses TRBV7-2 and TRBJ2-5; D possibly uses TRBD1 or TRBD2 (5 bases each). In germline, CDR1 is SGHTA, CDR2 FQGNSA. Trimming removed 3 bases from V and 13 bases from J, with 18 bases in between. CDR3 length equals 13 residues. CDR3 in amino acids: CASSLVLRDLWYF. The CDR3 DNA sequence: TGTGCCAGCAGCTTGGTCCTCCGGGACCTCTGGTACTTC.

The rearrangement uses TRBV18 and TRBJ1-2; no definite D call. V was pared by 3 bases and J by 3 bases, with 14 bases between. The CDR3 extends over 15 amino acids. Per the germline V gene, CDR1 is KGHSH and CDR2 is LQKENI. CDR3 amino acids: CASSPLDNSYYGYTF. DNA for the CDR3: TGTGCCAGCTCACCCCTGGATAATTCCTACTATGGCTACACCTTC.

On this clonotype itself: A much larger clone lies a single base off, so this may be a read error. The genes are TRBV20-1 and TRBJ2-5; a possible D gene is TRBD1 (6 bases). Germline CDR1 and CDR2: DFQATT and SNEGSKA (reference sequence). The CDR3 has 15 amino acids. The CDR3 coding sequence is TGCGGTGCAACAGGACAGCGCGATCTCCAAGAGACCCAGTACTTC. Translated: CGATGQRDLQETQYF.

This clonotype was detected a few times. One end of the junction varies from germline; a read error may be responsible. The chain uses TRBV20-1 and TRBJ2-3; TRBD2 aligns across 13 bases. Germline lookup yields CDR1 DFQATT and CDR2 SNEGSKA (reference sequence). The CDR3 loop spans 16 amino acids. The CDR3: CSARGTSGAVRDTQYF. The CDR3 DNA reads as TGCAGTGCGAGAGGGACTAGCGGGGCCGTTCGAGATACGCAGTATTTT.

Remarks on this clonotype: A much larger clone sits a single nucleotide away, making a read error possible. The chain carries TRBV11-3 and TRBJ2-5; perhaps TRBD2 as D (6 bases). The CDR3 has 16 residues. Germline V gene data show CDR1 as SGHNT and CDR2 as YENEEA. The CDR3 loop reads CAGSLVQSGGEETQYF. DNA of the CDR3: TGTGCCGGCAGCTTAGTTCAGTCTGGCGGGGAAGAGACCCAGTACTTC. Together with reference TRBV11-3 and TRBJ2-5, the CDR3 gives the full variable domain: EAGVVQSPRYKIIEKKQPVAFWCNPISGHNTLYWYLQNLGQGPELLIRYENEEAVDDSQLPKDRFSAERLKGVDSTLKIQPAELGDSAVYLCAGSLVQSGGEETQYFGPGTRLLVL.

The CDR3 loop is CATRSGLDNTGELFF. CDR3 sequence (DNA): TGTGCCACCAGGTCAGGGCTGGATAACACCGGGGAGCTGTTTTTT. The V call is TRBV24-1, the J call TRBJ2-2; tentatively, D is TRBD1 (5 bases). Germline CDR1 and CDR2: KGHDR and SFDVKD. The CDR3 is 15 amino acids. Trimming shortened V by 7 bases and J by 2 bases, and 13 bases separated the two germline ends.

For this clonotype: This could be a read error, since a much larger clone is one nucleotide away. This chain joins TRBV24-1 and TRBJ2-5, with D possibly being TRBD2 (6 bases). The germline V gene encodes CDR1 KGHDR and CDR2 SFDVKD. V lost 5 bases and J lost 4, with 19 bases in between. The CDR3 consists of 16 residues. In DNA, the CDR3 is TGTGCCACCAGTGGTGGCGGCGGGGCGGCGAGAGAGACCCAGTACTTC. It is translated as CATSGGGGAARETQYF.

This clonotype was observed at least ten times. The chain joins TRBV6-2 or TRBV6-3 to TRBJ1-1; 7 nucleotides match TRBD1. The germline gives CDR1 MNHEY, CDR2 SVGEGT. This CDR3 has 14 amino acids. V was clipped by 0 bases and J by 11 bases; unmatched bases: 9. The CDR3 is CASSYSPGQSVAFF. DNA of the CDR3: TGTGCCAGCAGTTACTCCCCGGGACAGTCCGTCGCTTTCTTT.

This chain connects TRBV6-5 to TRBJ2-7; no clear D. Trimming left V 2 bases short and J 5 bases short, with 16 bases between. Germline V gene lookup returns CDR1 MNHEY and CDR2 SVGAGI. The length of the CDR3 is 15 residues. The CDR3 coding sequence is TGTGCCAGCAGTTACCTAGGCTTTAGTTCCGACGAGCAGTACTTC. Translated: CASSYLGFSSDEQYF.